These 4 T cell receptor beta chains share one sample of origin, sequenced in a study of blood T cell repertoires in COVID-19. Libraries were prepared by immunoSEQ multiplex PCR; TCRdb keeps only in-frame clonotypes and omits some of them. The table includes around 200,000 clones, 85% to 90% detected once. Input material: peripheral blood. Every receptor here comes from a man in his forties with active or convalescent COVID-19.

This clone was detected only once. V usage is TRBV4-1 and J usage is TRBJ2-3; 12 positions match TRBD2. This CDR3 spans 15 amino acids. J lost 5 bases, V lost 5 bases, and 5 bases had no gene match. CDR1 and CDR2 (germline): MGHRA, YSYEKL. CDR3 sequence (DNA): TGCGCCAGCAGCGATGGACTAGCGGGGATAGATACGCAGTATTTT. As protein: CASSDGLAGIDTQYF.

V and J are TRBV6-2 or TRBV6-3 and TRBJ1-5; the D gene is possibly TRBD1 (6 bases). The CDR3 consists of 13 residues. Trimming shortened V by 5 bases and J by 4 bases, and 9 bases separated the two germline ends. Looked up from germline, CDR1 is MNHEY and CDR2 is SVGEGT. The DNA of the CDR3 is TGTGCCAGCAGTCCAGACAGGAATCAGCCCCAGCATTTT. Translated, it gives CASSPDRNQPQHF.

The genes are TRBV19 and TRBJ1-1; D gene ambiguous. CDR1 LNHDA and CDR2 SQIVND come from the germline V gene (reference sequence). Trimming cost V 6 bases and J 1 base, with 9 bases left between them. This CDR3 has 13 amino acids. The CDR3 spells CASREGWNTEAFF. Here the CDR3 DNA reads TGTGCCAGTAGGGAGGGATGGAACACTGAAGCTTTCTTT.

The table lists this clone with a few counts. This chain connects TRBV28 to TRBJ1-2; no reliable D call. The ends were cut back, 2 bases at V and 4 bases at J, with 8 bases in the middle. The CDR3 loop spans 13 amino acids. Germline lookup yields CDR1 MDHEN and CDR2 SYDVKM. The CDR3 DNA reads as TGTGCCAGCAGTTTACAGGCACTCTATGGCTACACCTTC. The encoded protein is CASSLQALYGYTF.